These 19 T cell receptor beta chains were sequenced from one sample in a study of blood T cell repertoires in COVID-19. Libraries were prepared by immunoSEQ multiplex PCR; TCRdb keeps only in-frame clonotypes and omits some of them. Of approximately 190,000 clones listed, around 86% are singletons. Sequencing input: peripheral blood. Every receptor here comes from a woman between 40 and 50 years old with acute or convalescent COVID-19.

This clone turned up a few times. The genes are TRBV30 and TRBJ2-1; 9 nucleotides match TRBD2. Germline assignment: CDR1 GTSNPN and CDR2 SVGIG (reference sequence). The J segment lost 10 bases and the V segment lost 0 bases, leaving 10 bases of the junction unmatched. The CDR3 length is 15 residues. The CDR3 sequence: CAWSVISGSPREQFF. The CDR3 bases are TGTGCCTGGAGTGTAATTAGCGGGAGCCCACGGGAGCAGTTCTTC.

The genes are TRBV19 and TRBJ2-2, with a possible D match to TRBD1 (6 bases). This CDR3 has 16 residues. Trimming removed 1 base from V and 5 bases from J, with 14 bases in between. The germline V gene encodes CDR1 LNHDA and CDR2 SQIVND (reference sequence). CDR3 sequence (DNA): TGTGCCAGTAGTATAGTGCTGGCAGGGGCAACCGGGGAGCTGTTTTTT. Translation gives CASSIVLAGATGELFF.

The chain links TRBV5-1 to TRBJ2-5; 11 positions match TRBD2. This CDR3 contains 15 residues. The V gene end was trimmed by 4 bases and the J gene end by 1 base; junction bases not matched to a gene: 3. Germline loops: CDR1 SGHRS, CDR2 YFSETQ. CDR3 bases: TGCGCCAGCAGCATACTAGCGGGGGCCCAAGAGACCCAGTACTTC. This codes for CASSILAGAQETQYF.

The chain is built from TRBV15 and TRBJ2-3, with 9 bases fitting TRBD2. CDR3 length: 14 residues. Looked up from germline, CDR1 is LNHNV and CDR2 is YYDKDF (reference sequence). J was trimmed by 4 bases and V by 9 bases; bases with no gene match: 8. The CDR3: CATSIAGVADTQYF. The CDR3 nucleotides read TGTGCCACTTCAATAGCGGGAGTAGCAGATACGCAGTATTTT.

The V gene is TRBV7-9, the J gene TRBJ2-3, with D perhaps TRBD2 (6 bases). Germline V gene data show CDR1 as SEHNR and CDR2 as FQNEAQ (reference sequence). Trimming took 0 bases from V and 0 from J, leaving 13 bases between them. The CDR3 covers 17 residues. The CDR3 sequence: CASSLALASDSTDTQYF. The CDR3, as DNA: TGTGCCAGCAGCTTAGCCCTGGCTAGCGATAGCACAGATACGCAGTATTTT.

The chain carries TRBV5-6 and TRBJ1-2, with D unresolved. This CDR3 is 12 amino acids long. Trimming shortened V by 4 bases and J by 4 bases, and 8 bases separated the two germline ends. The germline gives CDR1 SGHDT, CDR2 YYEEEE. CDR3 residues: CASSEGFYGYTF. CDR3 in DNA: TGTGCCAGCAGCGAGGGATTCTATGGCTACACCTTC.

This rearrangement joins TRBV27 to TRBJ2-6, with TRBD1 identical over 9 bases. The V and J ends lost 5 bases and 3 bases, in that order; junction bases with no gene match: 11. The germline gives CDR1 MNHEY, CDR2 SMNVEV (reference sequence). The CDR3 is made up of 18 amino acids. For the CDR3, the DNA is TGTGCCAGCAGTATCCGTCCCGGGACAGGGTTTGGGGCCAACGTCCTGACTTTC. Protein: CASSIRPGTGFGANVLTF.

The V gene is TRBV20-1, the J gene TRBJ1-1; no definite D call. CDR3 length: 12 amino acids. Germline CDR1 DFQATT, CDR2 SNEGSKA (reference sequence). Trimming stripped 3 bases from V and 3 bases from J, with 8 bases between. CDR3 coding DNA: TGCAGTGCTAGTCGACTGGACACTGAAGCTTTCTTT. The encoded protein is CSASRLDTEAFF.

The chain couples TRBV4-1 to TRBJ1-3; D is uncertain. Trimming removed 3 bases from V and 0 bases from J, with 12 bases in between. This CDR3 region has 16 residues. Germline V CDR1 and CDR2: MGHRA, YSYEKL. The CDR3 here is CASSHQNPYSGNTIYF. The DNA of the CDR3 is TGCGCCAGCAGCCATCAAAATCCCTACTCTGGAAACACCATATATTTT.

This rearrangement joins TRBV30 to TRBJ1-5; 8 bases map to TRBD1. The ends lost 0 bases at V and 5 bases at J; junction bases unmatched: 3. The CDR3 sequence is 14 residues long. Looked up from germline, CDR1 is GTSNPN and CDR2 is SVGIG (reference sequence). Here the CDR3 reads CAWSVGQGYQPQHF. CDR3 bases: TGTGCCTGGAGTGTAGGACAGGGATATCAGCCCCAGCATTTT.

V usage is TRBV11-2 and J usage is TRBJ2-5, with 7 bases aligning to TRBD2. The length of the CDR3 is 14 residues. Trimming removed 5 bases from V and 5 bases from J; junction bases left unmatched: 8. Germline V CDR1 and CDR2: SGHAT, FQNNGV. Here the CDR3 reads CASSLLAQAETQYF. The CDR3 DNA reads TGTGCCAGCAGCCTACTAGCGCAGGCGGAGACCCAGTACTTC.

The chain links TRBV19 to TRBJ1-5, with TRBD1 identical over 7 bases. Trimming cost V 0 bases and J 4 bases; bases outside gene matches: 3. CDR3 length: 15 residues. Germline CDR1 LNHDA, CDR2 SQIVND (reference sequence). CDR3 protein: CASSIEGGRNQPQHF. CDR3 nucleotide sequence: TGTGCCAGTAGTATAGAAGGGGGCAGGAATCAGCCCCAGCATTTT.

V is TRBV4-2 and J is TRBJ2-7; D is perhaps TRBD1 (5 bases). Germline-derived CDR1 and CDR2 are LGHNA and YNFKEQ. The CDR3 covers 13 residues. The ends were cut back, 11 bases at V and 5 bases at J, with 19 bases in the middle. The CDR3 DNA is TGTGCCTCCACGCAGGGAACTGTCGACGAGCAGTACTTC. It yields the protein CASTQGTVDEQYF.

The chain carries TRBV3-1 (or the pseudogene TRBV3-2) and TRBJ1-6; D gene uncertain. Trimming shortened V by 4 bases and J by 5 bases, and 15 bases separated the two germline ends. The CDR3 length is 16 residues. CDR1 is LGHDT, CDR2 YNNKEL, per germline (reference sequence). The CDR3 protein is CASSPPLARDNSPLHF. In DNA form, the CDR3 reads TGTGCCAGCAGCCCCCCTCTAGCGAGGGATAATTCACCCCTCCACTTT.

This chain uses TRBV24-1 with TRBJ2-2; 8 nucleotides line up with TRBD2. The CDR3 contains 15 residues. Germline V gives CDR1 KGHDR, CDR2 SFDVKD. Trimming cost V 5 bases and J 3 bases; bases outside gene matches: 4. CDR3 nucleotides: TGTGCCACCAGTGGGAGTAGCGGGGACACCGGGGAGCTGTTTTTT. The encoded protein is CATSGSSGDTGELFF.

In its sample, this clone was seen once. CDR3 residues: CASSLLFGQGEFATNEKLFF. The CDR3 DNA sequence: TGTGCCAGCAGCCTACTATTCGGACAGGGGGAGTTCGCAACTAATGAAAAACTGTTTTTT. The chain couples TRBV7-7 to TRBJ1-4; 10 bases are shared with TRBD1. The germline V gene has CDR1 SSHAT and CDR2 FNYEAQ (reference sequence). V dropped 5 bases and J dropped 0; count of bases not matched to a gene: 15. This CDR3 spans 20 amino acids.

The genes are TRBV30 and TRBJ1-1; 8 bases agree with TRBD1. From germline, CDR1 is GTSNPN and CDR2 SVGIG (reference sequence). The V gene end was trimmed by 2 bases and the J gene end by 4 bases; junction bases not matched to a gene: 3. The CDR3 covers 13 residues. The CDR3 DNA sequence: TGTGCCTGGAGTAGAACAGGGGGCACTGAAGCTTTCTTT. The encoded protein is CAWSRTGGTEAFF.

This chain connects TRBV15 to TRBJ1-1, with D possibly being TRBD1 (5 bases). The germline gives CDR1 LNHNV, CDR2 YYDKDF (reference sequence). V was shortened by 0 bases and J by 3 bases, with 17 bases between the two germline ends. CDR3 length: 17 amino acids. The DNA of the CDR3 is TGTGCCACCAGCAGAGATTGGAGAAGGGGCGCGCACACTGAAGCTTTCTTT. Encoded protein: CATSRDWRRGAHTEAFF.

The rearrangement uses TRBV4-2 and TRBJ2-3; 9 positions agree with TRBD2. The germline CDR1 and CDR2 sequences are LGHNA and YNFKEQ. The J segment lost 1 base and the V segment lost 1 base, leaving 6 bases of the junction unmatched. The CDR3 spans 17 residues. CDR3 amino acids: CASSQGTLAGGTDTQYF. The CDR3 nucleotides read TGTGCCAGCAGCCAAGGGACGTTAGCGGGGGGCACAGATACGCAGTATTTT.